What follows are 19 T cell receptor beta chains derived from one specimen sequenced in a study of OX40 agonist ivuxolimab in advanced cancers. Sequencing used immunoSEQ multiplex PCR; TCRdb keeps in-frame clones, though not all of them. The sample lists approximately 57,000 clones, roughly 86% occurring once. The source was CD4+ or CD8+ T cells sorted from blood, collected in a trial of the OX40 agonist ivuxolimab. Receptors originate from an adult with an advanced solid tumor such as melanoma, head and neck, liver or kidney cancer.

DNA for the CDR3: TGTGCCAGCAGAGTTGGGGGCATAGACAATGAGCAGTTCTTC. This codes for CASRVGGIDNEQFF. This sequence joins TRBV7-9 and TRBJ2-1; tentatively, D is TRBD1 (6 bases). Germline CDR1 SEHNR, CDR2 FQNEAQ (reference sequence). This CDR3 is built from 14 residues. With 6 bases removed from V and 5 bases from J, the gap between germline ends came to 14 bases. Supplemented by reference TRBV7-9 and TRBJ2-1, the full variable domain reads DTGVSQNPRHKITKRGQNVTFRCDPISEHNRLYWYRQTLGQGPEFLTYFQNEAQLEKSRLLSDRFSAERPKGSFSTLEIQRTEQGDSAMYLCASRVGGIDNEQFFGPGTRLTVL.

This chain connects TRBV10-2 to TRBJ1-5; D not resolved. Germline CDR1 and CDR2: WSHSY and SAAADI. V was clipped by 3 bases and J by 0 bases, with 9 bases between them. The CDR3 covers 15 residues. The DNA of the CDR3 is TGCGCCAGCAGTGAAGACGGCTATAGCAATCAGCCCCAGCATTTT. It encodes CASSEDGYSNQPQHF.

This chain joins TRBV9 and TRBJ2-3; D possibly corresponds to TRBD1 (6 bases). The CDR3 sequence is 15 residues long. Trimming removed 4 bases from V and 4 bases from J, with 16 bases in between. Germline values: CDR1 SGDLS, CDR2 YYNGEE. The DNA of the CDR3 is TGTGCCAGCAGCACAAAGGGGGTAAGGCCAGATACGCAGTATTTT. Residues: CASSTKGVRPDTQYF.

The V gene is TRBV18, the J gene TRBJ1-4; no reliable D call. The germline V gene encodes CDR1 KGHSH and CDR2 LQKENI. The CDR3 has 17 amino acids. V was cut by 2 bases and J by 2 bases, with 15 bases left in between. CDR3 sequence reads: CASSPLSGGGTNEKLFF. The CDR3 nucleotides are TGTGCCAGCTCACCATTATCGGGTGGAGGGACTAATGAAAAACTGTTTTTT.

CDR3 nucleotides: TGTGCCAGCAGCGTAGGGCCAAGCAACACCGGGGAGCTGTTTTTT. Amino acids: CASSVGPSNTGELFF. The chain couples TRBV9 to TRBJ2-2, with D unresolved. The CDR3 is 15 residues long. Germline values: CDR1 SGDLS, CDR2 YYNGEE. V lost 0 bases and J 2 bases, leaving 8 bases between the germline ends.

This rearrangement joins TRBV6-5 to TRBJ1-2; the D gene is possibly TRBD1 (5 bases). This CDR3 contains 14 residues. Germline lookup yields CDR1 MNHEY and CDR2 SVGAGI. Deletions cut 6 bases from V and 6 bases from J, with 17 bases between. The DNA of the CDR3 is TGTGCCAGCAGCTTAGGTCCCAGGGTCCATGGCTACACCTTC. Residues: CASSLGPRVHGYTF.

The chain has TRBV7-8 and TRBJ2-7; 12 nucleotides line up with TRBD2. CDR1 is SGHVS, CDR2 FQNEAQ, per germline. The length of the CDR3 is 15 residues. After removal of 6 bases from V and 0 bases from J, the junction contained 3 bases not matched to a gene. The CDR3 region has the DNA TGTGCCAGCAGTTCGACTAGCGGGAGCTCCTACGAGCAGTACTTC. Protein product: CASSSTSGSSYEQYF.

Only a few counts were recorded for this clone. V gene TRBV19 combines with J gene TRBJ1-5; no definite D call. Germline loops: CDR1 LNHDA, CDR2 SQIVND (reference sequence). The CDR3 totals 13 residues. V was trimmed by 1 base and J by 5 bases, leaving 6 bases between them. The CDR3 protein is CASSIGRDQPQHF. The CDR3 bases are TGTGCCAGTAGTATAGGAAGGGATCAGCCCCAGCATTTT.

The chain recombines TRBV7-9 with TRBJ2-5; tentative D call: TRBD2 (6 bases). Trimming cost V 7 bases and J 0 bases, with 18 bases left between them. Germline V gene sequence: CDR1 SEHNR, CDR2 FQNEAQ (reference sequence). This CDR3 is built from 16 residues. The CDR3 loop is CASTGGGGGYQETQYF. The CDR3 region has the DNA TGTGCCAGCACCGGTGGGGGTGGAGGGTACCAAGAGACCCAGTACTTC.

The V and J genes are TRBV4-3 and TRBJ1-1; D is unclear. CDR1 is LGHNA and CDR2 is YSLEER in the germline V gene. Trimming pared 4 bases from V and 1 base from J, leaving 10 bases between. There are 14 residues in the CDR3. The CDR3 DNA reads TGCGCCAGCAGCCCCTCCCGGGGGAACACTGAAGCTTTCTTT. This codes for CASSPSRGNTEAFF.

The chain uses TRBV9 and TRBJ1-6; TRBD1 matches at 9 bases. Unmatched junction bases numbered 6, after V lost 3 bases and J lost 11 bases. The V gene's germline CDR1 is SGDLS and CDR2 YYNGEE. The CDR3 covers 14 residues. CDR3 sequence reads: CASSDGTGITPLHF. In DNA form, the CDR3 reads TGTGCCAGCAGCGACGGGACAGGGATTACACCCCTCCACTTT.

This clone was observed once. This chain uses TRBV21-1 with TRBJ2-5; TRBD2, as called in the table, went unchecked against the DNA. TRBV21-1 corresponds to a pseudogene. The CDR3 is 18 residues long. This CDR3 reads CASIRPSSGWVAKETQYF. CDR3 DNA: TGTGCCAGCATCCGACCTAGTTCCGGGTGGGTCGCGAAGGAGACCCAGTACTTC.

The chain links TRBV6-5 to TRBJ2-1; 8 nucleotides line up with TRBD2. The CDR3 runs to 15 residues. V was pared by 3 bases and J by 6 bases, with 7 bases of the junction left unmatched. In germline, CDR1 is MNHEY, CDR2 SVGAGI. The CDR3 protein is CASSYQFTSGNEQFF. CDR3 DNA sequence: TGTGCCAGCAGTTATCAATTCACTAGCGGCAATGAGCAGTTCTTC.

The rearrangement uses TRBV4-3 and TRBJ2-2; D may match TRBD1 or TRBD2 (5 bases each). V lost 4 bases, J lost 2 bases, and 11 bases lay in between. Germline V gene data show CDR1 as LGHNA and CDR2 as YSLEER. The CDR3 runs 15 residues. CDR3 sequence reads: CASSPGTANTGELFF. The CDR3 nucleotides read TGCGCCAGCAGCCCCGGGACCGCCAACACCGGGGAGCTGTTTTTT.

The CDR3 nucleotides are TGCGCCAGCAGCTTGGGGGGGAATTCACCCCTCCACTTT. It translates to CASSLGGNSPLHF. The chain is built from TRBV5-1 and TRBJ1-6; D may be TRBD1 (5 bases). Germline assignment: CDR1 SGHRS and CDR2 YFSETQ. The CDR3 totals 13 residues. The V gene lost 0 bases and the J gene lost 7 bases, with 5 bases spanning the gap.

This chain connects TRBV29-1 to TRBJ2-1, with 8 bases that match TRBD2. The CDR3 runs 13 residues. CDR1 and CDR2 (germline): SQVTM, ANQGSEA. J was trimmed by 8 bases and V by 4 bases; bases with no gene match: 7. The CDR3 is CSVVGLANDEQFF. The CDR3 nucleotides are TGCAGCGTTGTAGGACTAGCCAACGATGAGCAGTTCTTC.

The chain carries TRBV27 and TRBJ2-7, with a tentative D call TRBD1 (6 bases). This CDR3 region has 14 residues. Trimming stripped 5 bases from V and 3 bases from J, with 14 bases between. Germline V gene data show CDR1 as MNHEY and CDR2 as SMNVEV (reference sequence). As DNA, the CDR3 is TGTGCCAGCAGTCACGGACAGTTCCACTACGAGCAGTACGTC. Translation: CASSHGQFHYEQYV.

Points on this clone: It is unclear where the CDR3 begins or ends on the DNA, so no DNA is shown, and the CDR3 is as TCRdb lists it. The CDR3 reads CASSSSGLAGGEQYF. This chain joins TRBV27 and TRBJ2-5; the D call of TRBD2 is as the table states it, not checked on the DNA. Germline assignment: CDR1 MNHEY and CDR2 SMNVEV (reference sequence). The CDR3 numbers 15 amino acids, ends counted.

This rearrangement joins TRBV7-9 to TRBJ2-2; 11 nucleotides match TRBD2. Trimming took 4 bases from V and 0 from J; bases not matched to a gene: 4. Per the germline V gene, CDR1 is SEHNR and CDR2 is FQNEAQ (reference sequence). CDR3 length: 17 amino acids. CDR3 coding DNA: TGTGCCAGCAGCTCCAAACTAGCGGGGGCGAACACCGGGGAGCTGTTTTTT. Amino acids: CASSSKLAGANTGELFF.